This T cell receptor beta chain is from a study of post-analysis software for immune sequencing data. As for the study in general: Clinical courses comprised relapsing-remitting, secondary progressive and progressive-relapsing multiple sclerosis. Study-wide results and limits: TRBV5-6, TRBV5-1 and TRBV20-1 belonged to a set of a few TRBV segments that were more frequent in patients than controls.

CDR3 length equals 15 residues. Germline values: CDR1 LGHNA, CDR2 YSLEER. The V and J ends lost 1 base and 6 bases respectively, with 13 bases between them. There are a few counts of this clonotype. The antigen is undetermined. Carried by the TCR beta cDNA libraries were unique molecular identifiers. TCRdb reprocessed the PCR reads with MiXCR, giving one entry per CDR3 protein. The sample holds roughly 700,000 distinct CDR3 sequences; 25% to 30% are singletons and the top ten take about 0.5%. The sample consisted of blood. This chain uses TRBV4-3 with TRBJ2-4, with D possibly being TRBD1 or TRBD2 (5 bases each). The receptor's source is a girl between 10 and 17 years old with multiple sclerosis. CDR3 nucleotides: TGCGCCAGCAGCCAAGTAGGAGGCCAGGGAAACATTCAGTACTTC. This codes for CASSQVGGQGNIQYF.